Included here is one T cell receptor (beta chain) sequence, with context. Its antigen is undetermined. TCRdb ran MiXCR on the 5' RACE reads and lists one entry per CDR3 protein. The sample holds 120,000 or so distinct CDR3 sequences, approximately 17% seen once. This entry is derived from a study of T-cell memory formation after mild COVID-19. Overall study results and limits: Clones shrinking from day 15 to 85 showed even CD4/CD8 mixes; later expanders tilted CD4+.

Germline lookup yields CDR1 SGHRS and CDR2 YFSETQ. The CDR3 sequence is 15 residues long. The V segment lost 0 bases and the J segment 8 bases; nucleotides outside the gene matches: 6. The chain combines TRBV5-1 with TRBJ1-4; TRBD1 aligns across 8 bases. Sequenced material: PBMCs or a T cell subset sorted from them (not recorded which). This receptor was taken from a man aged 18 to 29 who had mild COVID-19 (a few samples of this study predate the infection). Cell type and time point are not known. In DNA, the CDR3 is TGCGCCAGCAGCTTGGAGGGCAGGGGGCACGAAAAACTGTTTTTT. Protein sequence: CASSLEGRGHEKLFF.